The 11 T cell receptor beta chains presented below share a single source sample, sequenced in a study of shared clonotypes between healthy human individuals. Using immunoSEQ multiplex PCR, the repertoire was profiled, and TCRdb retains in-frame clones only, with some absent. The table has about 2.4 million clones, approximately 93% seen once. The sample was naive CD4+ T cells from PBMCs. The subset is: CD45RA+ positively selected. Source of these receptors: a man aged 18 to 30 in good health. Some clones in this sample may be carry-over from other donors' samples.

V and J are TRBV28 and TRBJ2-3; TRBD2 aligns across 14 bases. Germline loops: CDR1 MDHEN, CDR2 SYDVKM. CDR3 length equals 16 residues. V shed 4 bases, J shed 7 bases, and the junction held 7 bases outside the gene matches. CDR3 loop: CASSYGTSGSRNTQYF. The CDR3 DNA sequence: TGTGCCAGCAGTTACGGGACTAGCGGGAGCCGAAATACGCAGTATTTT.

The V gene is TRBV7-9, the J gene TRBJ2-7; D is undetermined. The V end lost 5 bases, the J end lost 0 bases, and 14 bases lay between the germline ends. The CDR3 contains 15 residues. Germline values: CDR1 SEHNR, CDR2 FQNEAQ (reference sequence). For the CDR3, the DNA is TGTGCCAGCAGCCCGAATCCCGGATTCTCCTACGAGCAGTACTTC. This sequence encodes CASSPNPGFSYEQYF.

This clone was seen only once. V usage is TRBV5-1 and J usage is TRBJ1-1; a weak D match, TRBD1 (6 bases). V gave up 4 bases and J gave up 5 bases, with 21 bases separating them. In germline, CDR1 is SGHRS, CDR2 YFSETQ. CDR3 length: 16 amino acids. The CDR3 reads CASSGAGATINTEAFF. CDR3 in DNA: TGCGCCAGCAGCGGAGCGGGGGCCACCATTAATACTGAAGCTTTCTTT.

This chain links TRBV6-1 with TRBJ2-1; TRBD1 matches at 12 bases. The CDR3 sequence is 19 residues long. The germline V gene has CDR1 MNHNS and CDR2 SASEGT. The V and J ends lost 0 bases and 8 bases, in that order; junction bases with no gene match: 14. The chain's CDR3 is CASSEAFRLRGTGGHEQFF. CDR3 coding DNA: TGTGCCAGCAGTGAAGCGTTTCGGCTCCGGGGGACAGGGGGCCATGAGCAGTTCTTC.

This clone came up once. The V and J genes are TRBV5-1 and TRBJ1-4; no reliable D call. The V gene lost 4 bases and the J gene lost 0 bases, with 7 bases spanning the gap. The germline gives CDR1 SGHRS, CDR2 YFSETQ. The CDR3 covers 14 residues. The CDR3 loop reads CASSPHTTNEKLFF. As DNA, the CDR3 is TGCGCCAGCAGCCCCCATACAACTAATGAAAAACTGTTTTTT.

As regards this clone: This sample also contains other DNA sequences that code for the same CDR3. The V call is TRBV7-3, the J call TRBJ2-2; 10 positions match TRBD2. This CDR3 comprises 14 residues. Germline V gives CDR1 SGHTA, CDR2 FQGTGA. The J segment lost 7 bases and the V segment lost 5 bases, leaving 4 bases of the junction unmatched. The DNA of the CDR3 is TGTGCCAGCAGCCCGGCTAGCGGGAGCGGGGAGCTGTTTTTT. Protein product: CASSPASGSGELFF.

The chain links TRBV10-1 to TRBJ1-4, with D unresolved. The V gene's germline CDR1 is WNHNN and CDR2 SYGVQD (reference sequence). The CDR3 loop spans 13 amino acids. V lost 2 bases, J lost 10 bases, and 11 bases lay in between. The CDR3: CASSEDRGGKLFF. CDR3 DNA: TGCGCCAGCAGTGAGGACCGCGGCGGAAAACTGTTTTTT.

The chain employs TRBV27 and TRBJ2-1; D possibly corresponds to TRBD2 (5 bases). Trimming took off 5 bases at V and 0 bases at J, with 11 bases between the two ends. Germline V gene sequence: CDR1 MNHEY, CDR2 SMNVEV (reference sequence). The CDR3 is made up of 15 amino acids. The CDR3 DNA reads as TGTGCCAGCAGTAGTACCGGGATCTCCTACAATGAGCAGTTCTTC. It encodes CASSSTGISYNEQFF.

This chain links TRBV27 with TRBJ2-7; 7 nucleotides align to TRBD1. CDR1 is MNHEY, CDR2 SMNVEV, per germline (reference sequence). Trimming took 6 bases from V and 5 from J; bases not matched to a gene: 19. This CDR3 is 17 amino acids long. CDR3 DNA sequence: TGTGCCAGCAGAAACATTAAAAGGGGACAGAAGTATCACGAGCAGTACTTC. This gives the protein CASRNIKRGQKYHEQYF.

J is TRBJ2-4 and V is TRBV28, with 9 nucleotides matching TRBD1. Germline V lookup: CDR1 MDHEN, CDR2 SYDVKM. J gave up 8 bases and V 7 bases, and 9 bases lay outside the gene matches. The CDR3 sequence is 14 residues long. CDR3 DNA: TGTGCCAGCACCACAGGGGGCCAGAGAGACATTCAGTACTTC. This sequence encodes CASTTGGQRDIQYF.

This chain connects TRBV5-5 to TRBJ2-7; D remains ambiguous. The CDR3 is 12 amino acids. V lost 4 bases and J lost 3, with 8 bases in between. Looked up from germline, CDR1 is SGHKS and CDR2 is YYEKEE (reference sequence). DNA for the CDR3: TGTGCCAGCAGCCGGACGTACTACGAGCAGTACTTC. It codes for CASSRTYYEQYF.